The TCR beta chain described here comes from a study of CD8 T cells in ankylosing spondylitis. Study findings and constraints: A motif of several highly homologous TCR beta variants was seen as apparently characteristic of ankylosing spondylitis blood. Reports of some motif variants in reactive arthritis synovial fluid and blood predate this one.

Germline CDR1 SQVTM, CDR2 ANQGSEA. The CDR3 is 15 residues long. J was trimmed by 4 bases and V by 3 bases; bases with no gene match: 5. Regarding this clonotype: Its antigen is unknown. A much larger clone differs by one base, so this may be a read error. Here the CDR3 omits its conserved ending phenylalanine or tryptophan, so a read error is the likely source.

TCRdb re-called the 5' RACE reads with MiXCR, one entry per CDR3 protein. This sample has more than 400,000 distinct CDR3 sequences, with approximately 5% found just once. Sequenced input: blood, either unsorted or a sorted T cell fraction (not recorded which). The source of this sequence is a male donor with ankylosing spondylitis. The chain links TRBV29-1 to TRBJ2-1, with 11 bases lining up with TRBD2. CDR3 nucleotide sequence: TGCAGCGTTGAGACGGGACTAGCGGCATACAATGAGCAGTTCTTA. Amino acid sequence: CSVETGLAAYNEQFL.